This T cell receptor (beta chain) was sequenced in a study of cytomegalovirus exposure and HLA in healthy donors. Study-wide results and caveats: Later genetic work tied a missense DCLRE1C variant to beta-chain V and J trimming. The productive fraction for most TCR beta V segments was about 90% or about 30% in an earlier analysis.

The CDR3 length is 12 residues. Germline CDR1 reads SGHNT; CDR2 reads YYREEE (reference sequence). Primers included in the PCR were 60 Vbeta and 13 Jbeta primers. Produced via immunoSEQ multiplex PCR; TCRdb's table is partial and in-frame only. The top ten clones hold under 3% of a sample with 150,000 to 200,000 clones, under 80% of them seen once. About this clone: Its antigen is unidentified.

This chain joins TRBV5-4 and TRBJ2-5; D is undetermined. The J call is in doubt because the DNA end fits TRBJ2-7 better. Sequenced sample: PBMCs. This sequence originates from a woman aged 25 to 39 in good health and CMV-seropositive. In DNA, the CDR3 is TGTGCCAGCAGCTTGTCCACCTACGAGCAGTACTTC. Translating gives CASSLSTYEQYF.